Below, 20 T cell receptor beta chains from the same sample are listed, as sequenced in a study of identical twins. TCRdb reanalysed the 5' RACE reads using MiXCR and keeps one entry per CDR3 protein. The sample has around 200,000 distinct CDR3 sequences, approximately 9% seen once. The sequencing sample was made of memory (CD45RO+) T cells sorted from blood. These receptor sequences come from a woman under 30 in good health.

The CDR3 region has the DNA TGCGCCAGCAGCCAAATCGGGGTGGTTACTGAAGCTTTCTTT. As protein: CASSQIGVVTEAFF. This chain connects TRBV4-1 to TRBJ1-1; D gene unclear. Trimming took 2 bases from V and 5 from J, leaving 12 bases between them. Germline assignment: CDR1 MGHRA and CDR2 YSYEKL. CDR3 length equals 14 residues.

This clonotype was observed many times. The CDR3: CASSQHPGANDYGYTF. The CDR3 coding sequence is TGTGCCAGCAGCCAGCATCCGGGGGCGAATGACTATGGCTACACCTTC. The V call is TRBV3-1, the J call TRBJ1-2; D is perhaps TRBD1 (6 bases). V was pared by 3 bases and J by 3 bases, with 17 bases between. The CDR3 is 16 amino acids. Germline CDR1 and CDR2: LGHDT and YNNKEL (reference sequence).

The table lists this clonotype with a few counts. J is TRBJ2-7 and V is TRBV6-1; D is possibly TRBD1 (7 bases). Trimming pared 5 bases from V and 1 base from J, leaving 15 bases between. The germline V gene encodes CDR1 MNHNS and CDR2 SASEGT. The CDR3 spans 15 residues. The CDR3 here is CASSTTGRSSYEQYF. The CDR3 DNA reads as TGTGCCAGCAGTACGACAGGGAGGTCATCCTACGAGCAGTACTTC.

This clonotype was observed many times. V usage is TRBV2 and J usage is TRBJ2-1; TRBD2 aligns across 14 bases. From germline, CDR1 is SNHLY and CDR2 FYNNEI. V trimming: 5 bases; J trimming: 10 bases; junction bases outside the gene matches: 7. The CDR3 covers 15 residues. In DNA, the CDR3 is TGTGCCAGCAGTAGGGGACTAGCGGGAGCTAACGAGCAGTTCTTC. Translating it yields CASSRGLAGANEQFF.

At least ten counts were recorded for this clonotype. This chain joins TRBV7-8 and TRBJ2-1; D may be TRBD2 (6 bases). CDR1 SGHVS and CDR2 FQNEAQ come from the germline V gene. This CDR3 comprises 14 residues. Deletions cut 8 bases from V and 4 bases from J, with 15 bases between. Here the CDR3 reads CASRSGVKYNEQFF. The CDR3 DNA follows: TGTGCCAGCCGTTCGGGAGTAAAGTACAATGAGCAGTTCTTC. Using reference TRBV7-8 and TRBJ2-1 for the parts outside the CDR3, the full variable domain is GAGVSQSPRYKVAKRGQDVALRCDPISGHVSLFWYQQALGQGPEFLTYFQNEAQLDKSGLPSDRFFAERPEGSVSTLKIQRTQQEDSAVYLCASRSGVKYNEQFFGPGTRLTVL.

This clonotype occurred a few times. The gene calls are TRBV3-1 and TRBJ2-4, with D perhaps TRBD1 or TRBD2 (6 bases each). CDR3 size: 16 residues. In germline, CDR1 is LGHDT, CDR2 YNNKEL (reference sequence). Trimming cost V 4 bases and J 1 base, with 14 bases left between them. The DNA of the CDR3 is TGTGCCAGCAGCCCCCTAGGGGGGAGGGCCAAAAACATTCAGTACTTC. Protein product: CASSPLGGRAKNIQYF. Variable domain in full (rest from reference TRBV3-1 and TRBJ2-4): DTAVSQTPKYLVTQMGNDKSIKCEQNLGHDTMYWYKQDSKKFLKIMFSYNNKELIINETVPNRFSPKSPDKAHLNLHINSLELGDSAVYFCASSPLGGRAKNIQYFGAGTRLSVL.

This clonotype was counted at least ten times. The chain combines TRBV10-3 with TRBJ2-7; TRBD2 is a possible D gene (6 bases). The CDR3 is made up of 13 amino acids. Germline values: CDR1 ENHRY, CDR2 SYGVKD. Trimming stripped 10 bases from V and 0 bases from J, with 13 bases between. For the CDR3, the DNA is TGTGCCACCGGGAGCTTTAGCTCCTACGAGCAGTACTTC. This translates into CATGSFSSYEQYF.

The chain couples TRBV5-6 to TRBJ2-3; 7 bases line up with TRBD2. The CDR3 spans 16 residues. Trimming at V came to 3 bases and at J to 4 bases, leaving 11 bases not matched to a gene. The V gene's germline CDR1 is SGHDT and CDR2 YYEEEE. The CDR3 protein is CASSSFGAGVADTQYF. Written as DNA, the CDR3 is TGTGCCAGCAGCTCTTTTGGGGCGGGAGTCGCAGATACGCAGTATTTT.

The gene calls are TRBV5-1 and TRBJ1-1, with D maybe TRBD1 (6 bases). Germline CDR1 and CDR2: SGHRS and YFSETQ. Trimming took 6 bases from V and 2 from J, leaving 11 bases between them. The CDR3 spans 13 residues. The CDR3 bases are TGCGCCAGCATGCAGGGGTTTAACACTGAAGCTTTCTTT. Amino acids: CASMQGFNTEAFF.

This clonotype was found many times. Germline is not matched at one junction end, which may reflect a read error. DNA of the CDR3: TGTGCCAGCAGAATAGGGATCTTC. It specifies CASRIGIF. This chain connects TRBV12-3 or TRBV12-4 to TRBJ2-1; D gene uncertain. The CDR3 covers 8 residues.

This clonotype was seen more than once but under ten times. This chain joins TRBV3-1 and TRBJ1-4; D might be TRBD1 (5 bases). Germline CDR1 LGHDT, CDR2 YNNKEL (reference sequence). V lost 0 bases, J lost 4 bases, and 12 bases lay in between. CDR3 length equals 16 residues. The CDR3 region has the DNA TGTGCCAGCAGCCAAGAGGCGACAGCTTATAATGAAAAACTGTTTTTT. Its translation is CASSQEATAYNEKLFF.

This clonotype was counted between two and nine times. The V gene is TRBV19, the J gene TRBJ1-1, with a possible D match to TRBD1 (6 bases). Per the germline V gene, CDR1 is LNHDA and CDR2 is SQIVND (reference sequence). The CDR3 has 12 amino acids. The V end was cut by 4 bases, the J end by 8 bases, with 11 bases between. CDR3 sequence reads: CASSKGTLEAFF. In DNA, the CDR3 is TGTGCCAGTAGTAAAGGGACACTCGAAGCTTTCTTT. Full variable domain (missing parts from reference TRBV19 and TRBJ1-1): DGGITQSPKYLFRKEGQNVTLSCEQNLNHDAMYWYRQDPGQGLRLIYYSQIVNDFQKGDIAEGYSVSREKKESFPLTVTSAQKNPTAFYLCASSKGTLEAFFGQGTRLTVV.

This clonotype was picked up a small number of times. V gene TRBV2 combines with J gene TRBJ2-2; D is tentatively TRBD1 or TRBD2 (5 bases each). CDR1 is SNHLY, CDR2 FYNNEI, per germline. The V and J ends lost 9 bases and 6 bases respectively, with 20 bases between them. This CDR3 contains 15 residues. The CDR3 DNA follows: TGTGCCAGAGAAAGTCGGGGCAGCAGGTCCGGGGAGCTGTTTTTT. Encoded protein: CARESRGSRSGELFF.

This clonotype was observed a handful of times. The chain combines TRBV10-3 with TRBJ1-6; 9 bases are shared with TRBD1. Germline V gives CDR1 ENHRY, CDR2 SYGVKD. Unmatched junction bases numbered 0, after V lost 0 bases and J lost 6 bases. The CDR3 consists of 15 residues. CDR3 nucleotides: TGTGCCATCAGTGAGTCGACAGGGGGTAATTCACCCCTCCACTTT. This encodes CAISESTGGNSPLHF.

This clonotype was found many times. The gene calls are TRBV7-2 and TRBJ2-5; D ambiguous. CDR1 is SGHTA, CDR2 FQGNSA, per germline. The CDR3 contains 15 residues. V lost 5 bases to trimming and J lost 5 bases, with 18 bases between them. The CDR3 bases are TGTGCCAGCAGCATTAACAGAGACCTTCGGGAGACCCAGTACTTC. Translating it yields CASSINRDLRETQYF.

A few counts support this clonotype. The rearrangement uses TRBV6-4 and TRBJ2-3; D uncertain. The CDR3 consists of 14 residues. V lost 4 bases and J 3 bases, leaving 11 bases between the germline ends. Germline V lookup: CDR1 MRHNA, CDR2 SNTAGT. In DNA, the CDR3 is TGTGCCAGCAGTGTCGGCAGAGTAACAGATACGCAGTATTTT. Encoded protein: CASSVGRVTDTQYF.

The chain couples TRBV6-2 or TRBV6-3 to TRBJ2-7; D uncertain. CDR3 length: 13 residues. CDR1 MNHEY and CDR2 SVGEGT come from the germline V gene. Trimming removed 2 bases at V and 2 bases at J, with 7 bases between. CDR3 sequence (DNA): TGTGCCAGCAGTTACGGCCGAGCCTACGAGCAGTACTTC. This codes for CASSYGRAYEQYF.

The chain couples TRBV7-3 to TRBJ2-3, with 11 bases that match TRBD2. Per germline, CDR1 SGHTA and CDR2 FQGTGA. The CDR3 sequence is 14 residues long. The V segment lost 4 bases and the J segment 5 bases; nucleotides outside the gene matches: 2. The DNA for the CDR3 is TGTGCCAGCAGCTCCACTAGCGGGGGAGATACGCAGTATTTT. Its protein product is CASSSTSGGDTQYF.

This clonotype was detected many times. This sequence joins TRBV6-1 and TRBJ2-2; unclear D gene. CDR1 and CDR2 (germline): MNHNS, SASEGT. The CDR3 totals 14 residues. V was clipped by 5 bases and J by 3 bases, with 10 bases between them. CDR3 protein: CASSREADTGELFF. In DNA, the CDR3 is TGTGCCAGCAGTCGAGAGGCGGACACCGGGGAGCTGTTTTTT.

This clonotype was observed a few times. The V gene is TRBV7-9, the J gene TRBJ2-2; 8 positions agree with TRBD2. V lost 8 bases, J lost 7 bases, and 9 bases stayed unmatched. CDR1 and CDR2 (germline): SEHNR, FQNEAQ (reference sequence). The CDR3 extends over 14 amino acids. CDR3 DNA sequence: TGTGCCAGCCCTTTGCGGGAGGAAGGCGGGGAGCTGTTTTTT. Amino acid sequence: CASPLREEGGELFF.